This T cell receptor beta chain emerged from a study of vaccination effects on CD4 cells after COVID-19. Study-level background: Two doses of either BNT162b2 or mRNA-1273 were given to each participant.

V lost 6 bases to trimming and J lost 0 bases, with 5 bases between them. The CDR3 has 12 amino acids. Germline assignment: CDR1 LNHDA and CDR2 SQIVND (reference sequence). Profiling relied on immunoSEQ multiplex PCR, and the TCRdb table lists in-frame clones only, not all of them. The table shows about 63,000 clones, with approximately 75% occurring only once. This clone was seen a handful of times. The antigen remains unidentified. Points from the study as a whole: The authors studied few convalescent patients and collected no early post-infection timepoints.

Before sequencing, viral peptide pools were used by the ViraFEST assay to expand antigen-specific CD4+ T cells. The culture ran for approximately 10 days, and then CD4+ T cells were isolated. Neither prior SARS-CoV-2 infection nor positive nucleocapsid antibodies were present in the vaccine recipients. Some 2.1 million PBMC per well received 7.5 to 10 IU/ml IL-2 and roughly 10 ug/ml peptides in culture. Cultures had half their medium replaced with IL-2 medium on days 3 and 7. The chain carries TRBV19 and TRBJ1-2; a weak D match, TRBD1 (5 bases). This receptor was identified in a human donor who received a COVID-19 vaccine. Source: CD4+ T cells from PBMCs cultured with HCoV-OC43 spike peptides, taken before COVID-19 vaccination. Subset specified: HCoV-OC43 spike overlapping peptide pool stimulation. The CDR3 spells CASRGPNYGYTF. The CDR3 DNA is TGTGCCAGTAGGGGGCCTAACTATGGCTACACCTTC.